The rows below give T cell receptor beta chains drawn from one sample of a study of T cell changes during pregnancy in multiple sclerosis. The table came from immunoSEQ multiplex PCR; TCRdb's copy has only in-frame clones and leaves some out. The sample lists tens of thousands of clones, 91% occurring once. The material sequenced was peripheral blood, taken in the third trimester of pregnancy. The receptor set was obtained from a female donor in good health, enrolled as a control in a pregnancy study. CDR3s include the opening cysteine and the closing phenylalanine or tryptophan. Fields, in order: V gene, J gene, clone size, D gene, CDR3 DNA, CDR3 protein. A D gene is named only where the DNA matches it firmly. Size values are once, few and many counts, or a class for expanded clones, and some rows have none.

TRBV7-9	TRBJ1-4	-	-	TGTGCCAGCACCTCCGGGGCGGGGGCAAGGACGGAAAAACTGTTTTTT	CASTSGAGARTEKLFF
TRBV4-1	TRBJ2-7	-	-	TGCGCCAGCAGCCACCTCTCCTACGAGCAGTACTTC	CASSHLSYEQYF
TRBV5-1	TRBJ1-1	-	-	TGCGCCAGCAGCTTAGGGGGGAACACTGAAGCTTTCTTT	CASSLGGNTEAFF
TRBV13	TRBJ2-3	-	-	TGTGCCAGCAGGCTCCCAGACTCAGATACGCAGTATTTT	CASRLPDSDTQYF
TRBV7-2	TRBJ2-6	-	-	TGTGCCAGCAGCTCGTGGGGCGCAGGTCCTGGGGCCAACGTCCTGACTTTC	CASSSWGAGPGANVLTF
TRBV6-6	TRBJ2-7	-	TRBD1	TGTGCCAGCACCGGACAGGGGATTATGTACGAGCAGTACTTC	CASTGQGIMYEQYF
TRBV4-1	TRBJ1-2	once	-	TGCGCCAGCAGCCGCGGGACGGCCATGGATGGCTACACCTTC	CASSRGTAMDGYTF
TRBV7-9	TRBJ2-5	-	-	TGTGCCAGCAGCTTACTCACTACCTCGGAGCAGGAGACCCAGTACTTC	CASSLLTTSEQETQYF
TRBV7-9	TRBJ2-7	-	TRBD2	TGTGCCAGCGGCCACCGACTAGCGGAGAAAGATTATACACCTTACGAGCAGTACTTC	CASGHRLAEKDYTPYEQYF
TRBV29-1	TRBJ1-2	-	TRBD1	TGCAGCGTTGCGAGGACAGGGGACTATGGCTACACCTTC	CSVARTGDYGYTF
TRBV5-6	TRBJ1-3	-	-	TGTGCCAGCAGTTACGACAGCGAAGGAAACACCATATATTTT	CASSYDSEGNTIYF
TRBV28	TRBJ1-1	-	-	TGTGCCAGCAGTTTATCGGGGGTGACTGAAGCTTTCTTT	CASSLSGVTEAFF
TRBV7-9	TRBJ2-1	-	TRBD2	TGTGCCAGCAGCCCCGGACTAGCGGAGTTCAATGAGCAGTTCTTC	CASSPGLAEFNEQFF
TRBV21-1	TRBJ1-2	-	-	TGTGCCAGCAACTGGGACAGGCTCTATGGCTACACCTTC	CASNWDRLYGYTF
TRBV7-3	TRBJ2-5	-	-	TGTGCCAGCAGCTTAATGGTGGGGGGCCAAGAGACCCAGTACTTC	CASSLMVGGQETQYF
TRBV7-9	TRBJ1-1	-	-	TGTGCCAGCAGCTTAGGCGGGGGAATGAACACTGAAGCTTTCTTT	CASSLGGGMNTEAFF
TRBV6-4	TRBJ2-1	-	-	TGTGCCAGCAGTGACTCACTCCACAGCAATGAGCAGTTCTTC	CASSDSLHSNEQFF
TRBV29-1	TRBJ2-5	-	-	TGCAGCGTTGGAGGAGACCAAGAGACCCAGTACTTC	CSVGGDQETQYF
TRBV5-1	TRBJ1-4	-	TRBD1	TGCGCCAGCAGCTTGGGCCGGGACAGCCTGAGAGCAACTAATGAAAAACTGTTTTTT	CASSLGRDSLRATNEKLFF
TRBV7-3	TRBJ2-1	-	TRBD1	TGTGCCAGCAGCCCGACAGGGGGCTCCAATGAGCAGTTCTTC	CASSPTGGSNEQFF
TRBV10-2	TRBJ1-4	-	TRBD1	TGCGCCAGCAGGGCAGGGGGGACTAATGAAAAACTGTTTTTT	CASRAGGTNEKLFF
TRBV11-2	TRBJ1-1	once	TRBD1	TGTGCCAGCAGCTTAACCCCGACAGGGGTGGTCACTGAAGCTTTCTTT	CASSLTPTGVVTEAFF
TRBV5-6	TRBJ2-3	-	TRBD2	TGTGCCAGCAGCTTGGACGGGGGGGTCGAGGAAACAGATACGCAGTATTTT	CASSLDGGVEETDTQYF
TRBV9	TRBJ1-1	-	-	TGTGCCAGCAGCGTTGGGGGCGCTACTGAAGCTTTCTTT	CASSVGGATEAFF
TRBV7-8	TRBJ1-5	-	-	TGTGCCAGCAGCTCCGGACTGGATCTAAATAGCAATCAGCCCCAGCATTTT	CASSSGLDLNSNQPQHF
TRBV5-1	TRBJ2-7	-	TRBD1	TGCGCCAGCAGCCAAGGGGACAGGGCCCGTCGGGAGCAGTACTTC	CASSQGDRARREQYF
TRBV29-1	TRBJ1-1	few	-	TGCAGCGTTGAACAGGAAGCTTTCTTT	CSVEQEAFF
TRBV9	TRBJ2-1	-	-	TGTGCCAGCAGCGGCGGCGTAAATGAGCAGTTCTTC	CASSGGVNEQFF
TRBV28	TRBJ2-7	-	-	TGTGCCAGCCAGTCACTTGGGGGGACCACCTACGAGCAGTACTTC	CASQSLGGTTYEQYF
TRBV6-1	TRBJ2-7	-	-	TGTGCCAGCAGTGAAGACCCGGAGACCTACGAGCAGTACTTC	CASSEDPETYEQYF
TRBV2	TRBJ1-2	-	-	TGTGCCAGCCCTCGAGGGACTAGTTGGGGCTACACCTTC	CASPRGTSWGYTF
TRBV7-8	TRBJ2-7	-	TRBD1	TGTGCCAGCAGCTTAGGTGACGACAGGGACCTGTACTTC	CASSLGDDRDLYF
TRBV28	TRBJ1-2	-	TRBD1	TGTGCCAGCAGTTTGGCGGACAGGAAGAACTATGGCTACACCTTC	CASSLADRKNYGYTF
TRBV5-1	TRBJ2-5	-	TRBD2	TGCGCCAGCAGCGGACTAGCGGGAGGGTCCCAGTACTTC	CASSGLAGGSQYF
TRBV11-3	TRBJ2-7	-	TRBD1	TGTGCCAGCAGCTCGCAGGGGACAGGGGCCTACGAGCAGTACTTC	CASSSQGTGAYEQYF
TRBV27	TRBJ2-7	-	-	TGTGCCAGCAGGGGGACTCCCGGGGCCTACGAGCAGTACTTC	CASRGTPGAYEQYF
TRBV7-9	TRBJ1-5	-	-	TGTGCCAGCAGCTTAGGGGGAGATCAGCCCCAGCATTTT	CASSLGGDQPQHF
TRBV9	TRBJ2-1	-	-	TGTGCCAGCAGCCAGAGTCGGGCGGGGGCTCCAGCCTTAATACCCAATGAGCAGTTCTTC	CASSQSRAGAPALIPNEQFF
TRBV16	TRBJ1-5	-	-	TGTGCCAGCAGCCCCCGGGGGGCCGGGGGCAATCAGCCCCAGCATTTT	CASSPRGAGGNQPQHF
TRBV6-1	TRBJ1-1	-	-	TGTGCCAGCAGTGAAGCGGAGAGACGTGGGGCTTTCTTT	CASSEAERRGAFF
TRBV19	TRBJ1-5	-	TRBD1	TGTGCCAGTAGTGATACAGGGGGCGGAGGACAGCCCCAGCATTTT	CASSDTGGGGQPQHF
TRBV5-1	TRBJ2-3	-	TRBD2	TGCGCCAGCAGCCCCGGACTAGCGGGAGGGCCTTTGCCAGATACGCAGTATTTT	CASSPGLAGGPLPDTQYF